The T cell receptor beta chain under discussion was sequenced for a study of blood T cell repertoires in COVID-19. Germline CDR1 SGHRS, CDR2 YFSETQ. The CDR3 loop spans 13 amino acids. V was clipped by 4 bases and J by 6 bases; unmatched bases: 6. Data came from immunoSEQ multiplex PCR; TCRdb stores just in-frame clones and leaves some out. The sample has roughly 290,000 clones; approximately 83% are singletons. This receptor was identified in a person aged 65-85 years with COVID-19, enrolled during active disease. The sample taken for sequencing was peripheral blood. The chain employs TRBV5-1 and TRBJ1-1; 7 nucleotides align to TRBD1. The DNA for the CDR3 is TGCGCCAGCAGCCCCCAGACAGGGTCTGAAGCTTTCTTT. This encodes CASSPQTGSEAFF.